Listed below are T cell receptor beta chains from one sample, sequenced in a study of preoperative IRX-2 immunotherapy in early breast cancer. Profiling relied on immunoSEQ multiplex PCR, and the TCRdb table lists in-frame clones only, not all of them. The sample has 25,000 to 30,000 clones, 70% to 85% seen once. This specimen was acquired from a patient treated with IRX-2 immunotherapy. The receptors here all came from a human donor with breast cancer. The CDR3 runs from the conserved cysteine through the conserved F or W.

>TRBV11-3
CASSLGQGGYEQYF
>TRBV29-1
CSVVREDTDTQYF
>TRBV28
CASSSMTSGSPYEQFF
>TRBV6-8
CASFTRAMRWETQYF
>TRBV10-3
CAISERRGSHGYTF
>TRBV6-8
CASSPGTFPGNTIYF
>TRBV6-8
CASRPPRFDEQYF
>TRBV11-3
CASRSQGAGANVLTF
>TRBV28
CASSLLRTSASYEQYF
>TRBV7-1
CASSRGSYNEQFF
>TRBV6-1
CASSEAGGNTEAFF
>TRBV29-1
CSVKEPGLEQYF
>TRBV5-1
CASSRGGTRNTGELFF
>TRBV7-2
CASSLTNRAGNTIYF
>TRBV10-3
CAISEWIETGGGYTF
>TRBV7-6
CASSLVVGSYNEQFF
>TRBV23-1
CASSPGQGTAGANVLTF
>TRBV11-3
CASSSGTFSGNTIYF
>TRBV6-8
CASSTPQGIGTYEQYF
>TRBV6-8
CASSYSGTDGYTF
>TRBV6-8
CASSVDYRDGEQYF
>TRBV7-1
CASSPDSSSYEQYF
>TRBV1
CASSQETGFYGYTF
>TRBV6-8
CASSDLAGQYNEQFF
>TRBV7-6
CASSLIARGGLNSPLHF
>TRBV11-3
CASSLTERGTTDTQYF
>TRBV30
CAWSAVGELFF